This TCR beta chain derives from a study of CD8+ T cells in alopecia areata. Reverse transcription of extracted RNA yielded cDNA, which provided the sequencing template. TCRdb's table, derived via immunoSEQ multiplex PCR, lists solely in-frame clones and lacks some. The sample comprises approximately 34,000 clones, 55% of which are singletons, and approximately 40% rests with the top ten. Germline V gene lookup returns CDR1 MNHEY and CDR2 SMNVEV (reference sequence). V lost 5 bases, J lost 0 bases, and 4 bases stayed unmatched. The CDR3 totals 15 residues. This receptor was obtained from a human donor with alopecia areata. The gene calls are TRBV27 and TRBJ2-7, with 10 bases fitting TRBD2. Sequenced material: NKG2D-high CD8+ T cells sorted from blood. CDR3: CASSPGLANSYEQYF. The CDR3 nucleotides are TGTGCCAGCAGTCCGGGACTAGCGAACTCCTACGAGCAGTACTTC.